This entry describes one T cell receptor beta chain. Once RNA had been extracted, it was reverse transcribed into cDNA to act as the sequencing template. Repertoires were generated with immunoSEQ multiplex PCR, while TCRdb's copy carries only in-frame clones and drops some. The repertoire has around 200,000 clones, 50% to 70% of them found once; the top ten carry around 1.6%. The source of the sample is a study of CD8+ T cells in alopecia areata. The CDR3 is 15 amino acids. Germline-derived CDR1 and CDR2 are GTSNPN and SVGIG (reference sequence). V was shortened by 2 bases and J by 2 bases, with 10 bases between the two germline ends.

The source of this sequence is a human donor with alopecia areata. The source was CD4+ T cells sorted from blood, collected at week 0. This chain connects TRBV30 to TRBJ2-6; perhaps D is TRBD1 or TRBD2 (5 bases each). The CDR3 DNA is TGTGCCTGGAGTCTGGTGGGGGCTGGGGCCAACGTCCTGACTTTC. It yields the protein CAWSLVGAGANVLTF.